This TCR beta chain was sequenced in a study of cytomegalovirus exposure and HLA in healthy donors. The study, taken as a whole, reports: TCR beta V- and J-gene trimming was later associated with a missense DCLRE1C variant.

This clone was recorded once. Its antigen is not known. Germline trimming cut 5 bases from V and 6 bases from J; bases unmatched to any gene: 9. The germline CDR1 and CDR2 sequences are MDHEN and SYDVKM. The CDR3 sequence is 14 residues long. PCR employed 60 Vbeta and 13 Jbeta primers. The assay was immunoSEQ multiplex PCR, and TCRdb's table has in-frame clones only and misses some. The top ten hold 1.5% of the sample, which has around 170,000 clones, approximately 80% seen once. This chain connects TRBV28 to TRBJ1-2; TRBD1 matches 7 bases. Sequenced input: PBMCs. This clonotype was sampled from a woman aged 18-29 years in good health and CMV-seronegative. CDR3 amino acids: CASSPAGGGDGYTF. Written as DNA, the CDR3 is TGTGCCAGCAGTCCCGCGGGAGGGGGCGATGGCTACACCTTC.